This T cell receptor beta chain was recorded in a study of beta chain features in type 1 diabetes. Notes on the study in general: HLA effects on TCRB rearrangement stayed unresolved here. There were fewer insertions and more deletions at the VDJ junctions of type 1 diabetes patients.

Comment on this clone: Its antigen is still unknown.

Trimming cost V 3 bases and J 6 bases, with 9 bases left between them. CDR3 length: 14 residues. Germline values: CDR1 LNHDA, CDR2 SQIVND (reference sequence). Every bit of the isolated RNA underwent reverse transcription, so sequencing read expressed TCRB transcripts. TCRdb keeps only in-frame clones here, not all; method: immunoSEQ multiplex PCR. Here the sample spans 200,000 to 250,000 clones, less than 15% being singletons. J is TRBJ1-6 and V is TRBV19, with D unresolved. This sequence was found in a woman aged 40 to 50 in good health. The sequenced material came from naive CD4+ T cells from blood. The CDR3 DNA reads TGTGCCAGTAGTATGGGAGTATCTAATTCACCCCTCCACTTT. Amino acids: CASSMGVSNSPLHF.